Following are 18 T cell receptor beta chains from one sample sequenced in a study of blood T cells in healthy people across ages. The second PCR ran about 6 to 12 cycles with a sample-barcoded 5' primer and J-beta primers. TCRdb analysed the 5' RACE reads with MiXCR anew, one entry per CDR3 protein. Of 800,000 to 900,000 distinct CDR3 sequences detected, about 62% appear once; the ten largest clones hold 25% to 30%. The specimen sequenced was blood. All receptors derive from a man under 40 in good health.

CDR3 in DNA: TGTGCCAGCAGTTTAGGAGAGGCCGAGAGGCAGTATTTT. Its protein product is CASSLGEAERQYF. The chain links TRBV28 to TRBJ2-3; D ambiguous. CDR3 length equals 13 residues. The germline V gene encodes CDR1 MDHEN and CDR2 SYDVKM. V was clipped by 2 bases and J by 11 bases, with 14 bases between them.

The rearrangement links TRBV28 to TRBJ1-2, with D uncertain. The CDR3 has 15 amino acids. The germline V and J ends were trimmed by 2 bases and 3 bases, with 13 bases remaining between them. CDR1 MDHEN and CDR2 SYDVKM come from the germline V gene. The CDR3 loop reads CASSLDAHLHYGYTF. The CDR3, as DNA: TGTGCCAGCAGTTTAGATGCACACTTGCACTATGGCTACACCTTC.

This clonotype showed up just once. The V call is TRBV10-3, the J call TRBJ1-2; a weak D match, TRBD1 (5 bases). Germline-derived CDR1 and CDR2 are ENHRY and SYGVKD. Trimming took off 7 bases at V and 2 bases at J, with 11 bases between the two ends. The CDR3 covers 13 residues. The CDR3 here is CAIMGDRNYGYTF. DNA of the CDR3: TGTGCCATCATGGGGGACCGAAACTATGGCTACACCTTC.

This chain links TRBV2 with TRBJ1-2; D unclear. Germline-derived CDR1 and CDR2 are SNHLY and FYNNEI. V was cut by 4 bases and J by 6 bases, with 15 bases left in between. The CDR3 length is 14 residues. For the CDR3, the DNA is TGTGCCAGCAGTGCGACCGACACCTACCATGGCTACACCTTC. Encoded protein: CASSATDTYHGYTF. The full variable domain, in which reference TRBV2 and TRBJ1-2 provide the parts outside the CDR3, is EPEVTQTPSHQVTQMGQEVILRCVPISNHLYFYWYRQILGQKVEFLVSFYNNEISEKSEIFDDQFSVERPDGSNFTLKIRSTKLEDSAMYFCASSATDTYHGYTFGSGTRLTVV.

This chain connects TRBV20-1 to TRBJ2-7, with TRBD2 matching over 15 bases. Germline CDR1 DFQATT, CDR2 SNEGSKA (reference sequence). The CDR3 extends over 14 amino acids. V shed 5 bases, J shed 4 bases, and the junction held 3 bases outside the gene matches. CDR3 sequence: CSAHGLAGGYEQYF. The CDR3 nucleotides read TGCAGTGCTCATGGACTAGCGGGGGGGTACGAGCAGTACTTC.

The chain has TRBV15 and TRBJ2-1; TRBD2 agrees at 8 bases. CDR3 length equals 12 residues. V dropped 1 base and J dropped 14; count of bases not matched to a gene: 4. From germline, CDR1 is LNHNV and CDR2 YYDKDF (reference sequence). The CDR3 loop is CATSRAKTSEFF. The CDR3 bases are TGTGCCACCAGCAGAGCCAAGACTAGCGAGTTCTTC.

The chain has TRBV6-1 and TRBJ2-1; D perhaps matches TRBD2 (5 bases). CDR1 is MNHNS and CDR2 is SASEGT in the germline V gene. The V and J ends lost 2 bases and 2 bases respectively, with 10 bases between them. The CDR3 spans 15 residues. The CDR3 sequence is CASSETGFTYNEQFF. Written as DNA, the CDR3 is TGTGCCAGCAGTGAAACGGGGTTCACCTACAATGAGCAGTTCTTC.

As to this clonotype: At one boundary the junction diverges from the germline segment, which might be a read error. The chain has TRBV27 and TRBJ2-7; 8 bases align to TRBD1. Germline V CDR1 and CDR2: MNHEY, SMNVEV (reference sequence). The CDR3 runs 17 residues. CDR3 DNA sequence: TGTGCCAGCAGTTTACCGAAACTCGACAGGGGCTCCTACGGGCAGTACTTC. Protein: CASSLPKLDRGSYGQYF.

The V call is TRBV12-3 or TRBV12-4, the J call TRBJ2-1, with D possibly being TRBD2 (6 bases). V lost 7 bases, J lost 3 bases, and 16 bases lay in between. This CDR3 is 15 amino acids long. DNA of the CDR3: TGTGCCAGCACCCTCGCGAGGAGGGTCTACAATGAGCAGTTCTTC. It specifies CASTLARRVYNEQFF.

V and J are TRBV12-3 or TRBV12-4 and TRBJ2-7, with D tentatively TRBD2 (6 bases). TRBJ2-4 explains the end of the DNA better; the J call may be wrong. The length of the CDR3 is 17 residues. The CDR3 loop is CASSLGDFRGALDIQYF. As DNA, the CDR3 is TGTGCCAGCAGTTTGGGGGACTTCAGAGGGGCATTAGACATTCAGTACTTC.

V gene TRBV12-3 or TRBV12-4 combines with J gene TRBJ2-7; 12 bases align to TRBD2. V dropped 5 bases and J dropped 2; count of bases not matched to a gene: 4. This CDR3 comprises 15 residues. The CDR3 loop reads CASSRLAGATYEQYF. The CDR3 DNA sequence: TGTGCCAGCAGTCGACTAGCGGGAGCAACCTACGAGCAGTACTTC.

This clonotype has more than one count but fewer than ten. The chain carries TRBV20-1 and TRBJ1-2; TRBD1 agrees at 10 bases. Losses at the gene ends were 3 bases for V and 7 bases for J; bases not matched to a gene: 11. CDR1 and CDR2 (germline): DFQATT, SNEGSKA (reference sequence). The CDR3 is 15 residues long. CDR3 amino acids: CSARPGQGPLGGYTF. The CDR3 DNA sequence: TGCAGTGCTAGGCCGGGACAGGGGCCTCTGGGTGGCTACACCTTC.

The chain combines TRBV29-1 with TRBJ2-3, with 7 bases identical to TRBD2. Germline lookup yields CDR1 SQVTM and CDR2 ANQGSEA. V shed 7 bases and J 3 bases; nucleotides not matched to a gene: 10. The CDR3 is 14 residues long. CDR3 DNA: TGCAGCGCCAGCCGGGGGGATATTACAGATACGCAGTATTTT. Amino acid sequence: CSASRGDITDTQYF.

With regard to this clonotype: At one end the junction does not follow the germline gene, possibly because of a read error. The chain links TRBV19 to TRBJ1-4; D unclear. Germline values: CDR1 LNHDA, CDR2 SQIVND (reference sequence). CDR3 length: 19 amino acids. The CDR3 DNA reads TGCGCCAGTAGTATAGCGAGGAGGTGGAGAGAGGCCACCAATGAAAAACTGTTTTTT. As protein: CASSIARRWREATNEKLFF.

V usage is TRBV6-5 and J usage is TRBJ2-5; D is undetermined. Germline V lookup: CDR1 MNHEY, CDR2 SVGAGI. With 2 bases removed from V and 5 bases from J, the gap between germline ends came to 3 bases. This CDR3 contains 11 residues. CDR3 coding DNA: TGTGCCAGCAGTTACGATGAGACCCAGTACTTC. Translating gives CASSYDETQYF.

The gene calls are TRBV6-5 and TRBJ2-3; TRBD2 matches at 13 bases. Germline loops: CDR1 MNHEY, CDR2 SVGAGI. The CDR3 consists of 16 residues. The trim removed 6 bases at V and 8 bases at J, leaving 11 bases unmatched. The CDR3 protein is CASSRRLAGGGGTQYF. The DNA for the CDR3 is TGTGCCAGCAGCCGACGACTAGCGGGGGGAGGAGGTACGCAGTATTTT.

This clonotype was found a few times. The CDR3 here is CASSPRLAGDTDTQYF. The DNA of the CDR3 is TGTGCCAGCAGTCCAAGACTAGCGGGGGACACAGATACGCAGTATTTT. The chain combines TRBV27 with TRBJ2-3; 12 bases are shared with TRBD2. The CDR3 length is 16 residues. With 5 bases clipped from V and 2 bases from J, the junction kept 5 bases outside the gene matches. Germline V gives CDR1 MNHEY, CDR2 SMNVEV (reference sequence).

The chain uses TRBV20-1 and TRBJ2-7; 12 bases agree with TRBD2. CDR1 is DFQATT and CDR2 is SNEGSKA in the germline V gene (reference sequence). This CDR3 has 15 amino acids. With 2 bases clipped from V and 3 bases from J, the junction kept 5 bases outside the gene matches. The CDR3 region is CSARLAGGAFYEQYF. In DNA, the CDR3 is TGCAGTGCTAGACTAGCGGGGGGGGCCTTCTACGAGCAGTACTTC.